This passage covers 5 T cell receptor beta chains from one sample sequenced in a study of cytomegalovirus exposure and HLA in healthy donors. The repertoire was sequenced with immunoSEQ multiplex PCR; TCRdb's copy has only in-frame clones and lacks some. This sample has 150,000 to 200,000 clones, with approximately 84% found just once. Material: PBMCs. The source of these receptors is a man in his late teens or twenties in good health and CMV-seropositive.

V and J are TRBV27 and TRBJ2-7; 10 bases are a match to TRBD2. Germline V CDR1 and CDR2: MNHEY, SMNVEV (reference sequence). The V segment lost 3 bases and the J segment 3 bases; nucleotides outside the gene matches: 14. The CDR3 sequence is 18 residues long. CDR3 sequence (DNA): TGTGCCAGCAGTTTCCTAGGGACTAGCGCAAACCCCCACTACGAGCAGTACTTC. This codes for CASSFLGTSANPHYEQYF.

This clone turned up a few times. This chain joins TRBV6-5 and TRBJ1-5; D ambiguous. This CDR3 spans 12 amino acids. Germline CDR1 and CDR2: MNHEY and SVGAGI. The V and J ends lost 7 bases and 6 bases respectively, with 10 bases between them. The CDR3 nucleotides read TGTGCCAGCACTAGTGGGAGTCAGCCCCAGCATTTT. Its translation is CASTSGSQPQHF.

V usage is TRBV27 and J usage is TRBJ2-4; a weak D match, TRBD1 (6 bases). Germline V gives CDR1 MNHEY, CDR2 SMNVEV (reference sequence). Trimming took 5 bases from V and 2 from J, leaving 10 bases between them. The CDR3 has 14 amino acids. The chain's CDR3 is CASSPGTSKNIQYF. CDR3 coding DNA: TGTGCCAGCAGTCCCGGGACATCCAAAAACATTCAGTACTTC.

The genes are TRBV5-1 and TRBJ2-3, with TRBD2 identical over 10 bases. Germline CDR1 reads SGHRS; CDR2 reads YFSETQ. The CDR3 contains 16 residues. J gave up 0 bases and V 0 bases, and 1 base lay outside the gene matches. In DNA form, the CDR3 reads TGCGCCAGCAGCTTGGCTAGCGGGGGAAGCACAGATACGCAGTATTTT. Translated: CASSLASGGSTDTQYF.

The J gene is TRBJ2-6, the V gene TRBV9; TRBD1 aligns across 10 bases. V shed 5 bases, J shed 0 bases, and the junction held 5 bases outside the gene matches. The CDR3 consists of 17 residues. The germline V gene encodes CDR1 SGDLS and CDR2 YYNGEE. The CDR3 nucleotides are TGTGCCAGCAGGCCGGGACAGGGGTTCTCTGGGGCCAACGTCCTGACTTTC. This codes for CASRPGQGFSGANVLTF.